Listed below are T cell receptor beta chains from one sample, sequenced in a study of blood T cells in healthy people across ages. TCRdb ran MiXCR on the 5' RACE reads and lists one entry per CDR3 protein. The sample lists some 930,000 distinct CDR3 sequences; 25% to 35% were seen once. These data were likewise used in another study, on T cells of mothers and their children.

The material sequenced was blood. The source of these receptors is a woman between 40 and 50 years old in good health. CDR3s include the opening cysteine and the closing phenylalanine or tryptophan. A D gene is named only where the DNA matches it firmly. Clone size is not always given. Where it is, it says once, few, many or a class for expanded clones.

J: TRBJ2-6
size: few
V: TRBV5-1
D: -
DNA: TGCGCCAGCAGTCGGAGCGCCCTAGGCCGACCCGCAAGCGAGGCCAACGTCCTGACTTTC
CDR3: CASSRSALGRPASEANVLTF

J: TRBJ1-2
size: -
V: TRBV6-6
D: -
DNA: TGTGCCAGCAGTTACCGGGGCAATTCGAACTATGGCTACACCTTC
CDR3: CASSYRGNSNYGYTF

J: TRBJ2-7
size: many
V: TRBV20-1
D: TRBD1
DNA: TGCAGTGCTAGAGATATCGTCTCGGGACAGGATCCCTACGAGCAGTACTTC
CDR3: CSARDIVSGQDPYEQYF

J: TRBJ2-5
size: few
V: TRBV28
D: TRBD2
DNA: TGTGCCAGCAGTTTTGCGCGGGGGACTGAGACCCAGTACTTC
CDR3: CASSFARGTETQYF

J: TRBJ2-5
size: many
V: TRBV12-3/TRBV12-4
D: -
DNA: TGTGCCAGCAGTTTAGAACACGCCTCGGAGACCCAGTACTTC
CDR3: CASSLEHASETQYF

J: TRBJ1-2
size: -
V: TRBV4-3
D: -
DNA: TGCGCCAGCAGCCAAGAGCCAGGGGATAGAGGCTACACCTTC
CDR3: CASSQEPGDRGYTF

J: TRBJ2-3
size: -
V: TRBV12-3/TRBV12-4
D: -
DNA: TGTGCCAGCAACGGTCCTGGGGGCACAGATGCGCAGTATTTT
CDR3: CASNGPGGTDAQYF

J: TRBJ1-6
size: many
V: TRBV5-1
D: -
DNA: TGCGCCAGCAGCCGCGACTCTCATTCACCCCTCCACTTT
CDR3: CASSRDSHSPLHF

J: TRBJ1-1
size: once
V: TRBV7-2
D: -
DNA: TGTGCCAGCAGCCTAACGGGACGCCCGAACACTGAAGCTTTCTTT
CDR3: CASSLTGRPNTEAFF

J: TRBJ2-2
size: -
V: TRBV4-3
D: -
DNA: TGCGCCAGCAGCCAAGATACCAACATATGGGGGGAGCTGTTTTTT
CDR3: CASSQDTNIWGELFF

J: TRBJ2-3
size: -
V: TRBV29-1
D: TRBD2
DNA: TGCAGCGTATCGCCTAGCGGGGGAGGGACAGATACGCAGTATTTT
CDR3: CSVSPSGGGTDTQYF

J: TRBJ2-5
size: -
V: TRBV7-9
D: -
DNA: TGTACCAGAGGAGGCACAGACCAAGAGACCCAGTACTTC
CDR3: CTRGGTDQETQYF

J: TRBJ1-4
size: -
V: TRBV21-1
D: -
DNA: TGTGCCAGCAGCAAGGACAGGAGAGGTGAAAAACTGTTTTTT
CDR3: CASSKDRRGEKLFF

J: TRBJ2-7
size: -
V: TRBV20-1
D: -
DNA: TGCAGTGCTAGAGATCTCAGGGAAAGGTACGAGCAGTACTTC
CDR3: CSARDLRERYEQYF

J: TRBJ2-3
size: -
V: TRBV18
D: -
DNA: TGTGCCAGCTCACCACCGAACGGCCAGACGGATACGCAGTATTTT
CDR3: CASSPPNGQTDTQYF

J: TRBJ1-5
size: -
V: TRBV6-5
D: -
DNA: TGTGCCAGCAGTTCATATTCTATGGGCAATCAGCCCCAGCATTTT
CDR3: CASSSYSMGNQPQHF

J: TRBJ1-2
size: -
V: TRBV9
D: TRBD1
DNA: TGTGCCAGCAGCGCAGACAGGGTCGCTAACTATGGCTACACCTTC
CDR3: CASSADRVANYGYTF

J: TRBJ1-1
size: -
V: TRBV7-9
D: TRBD1
DNA: TGTGCCAGCAGCTTAGAAGGGACAGGGGGTGGTGAAGCTTTCTTT
CDR3: CASSLEGTGGGEAFF

J: TRBJ1-5
size: -
V: TRBV7-2
D: TRBD1
DNA: TGTGCCAGCAGCTCCTACAGGGGACTTAGCAATCAGCCCCAGCATTTT
CDR3: CASSSYRGLSNQPQHF

J: TRBJ2-1
size: -
V: TRBV4-1
D: -
DNA: TGCGCCAGCAGCCTTCAGGGTTTAGATGAGCAGTTCTTC
CDR3: CASSLQGLDEQFF

J: TRBJ1-1
size: -
V: TRBV9
D: TRBD1
DNA: TGTGCCAGCAGCGTGACAGGGGGCTTCGACACTGGAGCTTTCTTT
CDR3: CASSVTGGFDTGAFF

J: TRBJ2-5
size: -
V: TRBV20-1
D: TRBD2
DNA: TGCAGTGCTAGAGTGGCGGGAGGGCCGGAGACCCAGTACTTC
CDR3: CSARVAGGPETQYF

J: TRBJ2-7
size: many
V: TRBV7-6
D: TRBD2
DNA: TGTGCCAGCAGCTTCACTAGCGGGGGTGGCGACGAGCAGTACTTC
CDR3: CASSFTSGGGDEQYF

J: TRBJ1-2
size: many
V: TRBV29-1
D: -
DNA: TGCAGCGTTGGTCATGGGGGCGTCTCGGAAGGCTACACCTTC
CDR3: CSVGHGGVSEGYTF

J: TRBJ2-7
size: -
V: TRBV7-2
D: TRBD1
DNA: TGTGCCAGCAGCTTAGACAGGGGGCGTCACGAGCAGTACTTC
CDR3: CASSLDRGRHEQYF

J: TRBJ2-3
size: -
V: TRBV7-2
D: -
DNA: TGTGCCAGCAGCTTAGAGTTGAGGGTAGGGACAGATACGCAGTATTTT
CDR3: CASSLELRVGTDTQYF

J: TRBJ1-1
size: few
V: TRBV28
D: -
DNA: TGTGCCAGCAGGCGGATGGGAGGCACTGAAGCTTTCTTT
CDR3: CASRRMGGTEAFF

J: TRBJ2-2
size: -
V: TRBV7-9
D: -
DNA: TGTGCCAGCAGCTCCAAGAACACCGGGGAGCTGTTTTTT
CDR3: CASSSKNTGELFF

J: TRBJ2-1
size: many
V: TRBV5-6
D: TRBD2
DNA: TGTGCCAGCAGCTTGGGGACTAGCTCCTACAATGAGCAGTTCTTC
CDR3: CASSLGTSSYNEQFF

J: TRBJ2-7
size: few
V: TRBV29-1
D: -
DNA: TGCAGCGTGGAGGACAAGGATCATCGGTACGAGCAGTACTTC
CDR3: CSVEDKDHRYEQYF

J: TRBJ1-2
size: -
V: TRBV20-1
D: -
DNA: TGCAGTGCAAACCCAGAGGGAGACTATGGCTACACCTTC
CDR3: CSANPEGDYGYTF

J: TRBJ2-5
size: many
V: TRBV12-3/TRBV12-4
D: -
DNA: TGTGCCAGCAGGGGGGCTGAAGAGACCCAGTACTTC
CDR3: CASRGAEETQYF

J: TRBJ2-5
size: many
V: TRBV15
D: TRBD1
DNA: TGTGCCACCAGCAGAGACAGGGGGCGGCAAGAGACCCAGTACTTC
CDR3: CATSRDRGRQETQYF

J: TRBJ2-5
size: many
V: TRBV18
D: TRBD2
DNA: TGCGCCAGCAGCCCACCGGGACTAGCGGGGAGAGAGACCCAGTACTTC
CDR3: CASSPPGLAGRETQYF

J: TRBJ1-2
size: -
V: TRBV9
D: -
DNA: TGTGCCAGCAGCGTCAGAGGGCGATTGGGTGGGGGCTACACCTTC
CDR3: CASSVRGRLGGGYTF

J: TRBJ1-6
size: many
V: TRBV12-3/TRBV12-4
D: TRBD1
DNA: TGTGCCAGCAGTTTGAACAGGGGGCGGGGTTCACCCCTCCACTTT
CDR3: CASSLNRGRGSPLHF

J: TRBJ2-1
size: -
V: TRBV7-6
D: -
DNA: TGTGCCAGCAGCTTAGCCAGCCGAAGGAATGAGCAGTTCTTC
CDR3: CASSLASRRNEQFF

J: TRBJ2-7
size: -
V: TRBV4-2
D: -
DNA: TGTGCCGGCAGCCAATCATCCTGGGGTCCCGGCCCTTACGAGCAGTACTTC
CDR3: CAGSQSSWGPGPYEQYF

J: TRBJ2-7
size: many
V: TRBV29-1
D: -
DNA: TGCAGCGTAGTAGATTGGGACACAGACTACGAGCAGTACTTC
CDR3: CSVVDWDTDYEQYF

J: TRBJ2-4
size: -
V: TRBV10-3
D: -
DNA: TGTGCCATCAGTGAAAGCAACCTGGGACTTCTAGCCAAAAACATTCAGTACTTC
CDR3: CAISESNLGLLAKNIQYF

J: TRBJ2-7
size: -
V: TRBV7-2
D: -
DNA: TGTGCCAGCAGCTCCCTTATAGCGCGGGAGCAGTACTTC
CDR3: CASSSLIAREQYF

J: TRBJ2-3
size: few
V: TRBV7-2
D: TRBD1
DNA: TGTGCCAGCAGCCCCCGACAGGGACGGCGAGATACGCAGTATTTT
CDR3: CASSPRQGRRDTQYF

J: TRBJ2-1
size: many
V: TRBV7-2
D: TRBD1
DNA: TGTGCCAGCAGCTTAGTCCGGGACAGGGGCTACAATGAGCAGTTCTTC
CDR3: CASSLVRDRGYNEQFF

J: TRBJ2-1
size: many
V: TRBV30
D: -
DNA: TGTGCCTGGAGTGAACTTGATGAGCAGTTCTTC
CDR3: CAWSELDEQFF

J: TRBJ2-1
size: -
V: TRBV9
D: TRBD1
DNA: TGTGCCAGCAGCGTCCGACAGGGGCTTTACAATGAGCAGTTCTTC
CDR3: CASSVRQGLYNEQFF

J: TRBJ2-1
size: -
V: TRBV9
D: TRBD1
DNA: TGTGCCAGCAGCGCGGGACAGGGGGCCTCCAATGAGCAGTTCTTC
CDR3: CASSAGQGASNEQFF